Sequencing of this TCR beta chain was carried out in a study of T-cell memory formation after mild COVID-19. Study results and caveats: Day 15 to 85 contractors were CD4/CD8 balanced; later expanders leaned CD4+.

This clonotype has only a few counts. The antigen remains undetermined. TCRdb processed the 5' RACE reads anew with MiXCR; each CDR3 protein has one entry. The table has 350,000 to 550,000 distinct CDR3 sequences, roughly 18% seen once. Losses at the gene ends were 10 bases for V and 5 bases for J; bases not matched to a gene: 5. The CDR3 is 12 residues long. Germline lookup yields CDR1 MNHNY and CDR2 SVGAGI (reference sequence). The TCR originated in a man aged 18 to 30 who had mild COVID-19 (a few samples of this study predate the infection). Cell type and time point are not known. The rearrangement joins TRBV6-6 to TRBJ2-7; TRBD1 matches 10 bases. Sequencing was carried out using PBMCs or a T cell subset sorted from them (not recorded which). The CDR3 spells CATSTGGNEQYF. Written as DNA, the CDR3 is TGTGCCACCTCGACAGGGGGCAACGAGCAGTACTTC.